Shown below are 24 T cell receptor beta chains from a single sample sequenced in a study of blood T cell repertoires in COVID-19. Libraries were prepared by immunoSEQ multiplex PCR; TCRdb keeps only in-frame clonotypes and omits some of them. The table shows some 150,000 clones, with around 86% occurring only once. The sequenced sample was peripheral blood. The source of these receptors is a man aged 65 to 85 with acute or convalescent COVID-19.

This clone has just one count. CDR3 region: CASSFIEEVLTGELFF. The CDR3 DNA reads as TGTGCCAGCAGTTTCATTGAGGAGGTGCTCACCGGGGAGCTGTTTTTT. This sequence joins TRBV27 and TRBJ2-2; D may be TRBD2 (5 bases). Deletions cut 3 bases from V and 4 bases from J, with 15 bases between. The CDR3 is 16 amino acids. Germline V gene lookup returns CDR1 MNHEY and CDR2 SMNVEV (reference sequence).

CDR3 nucleotide sequence: TGTGCCAGCAGTTACGTACAGGGGTACACTGAAGCTTTCTTT. Protein product: CASSYVQGYTEAFF. The genes are TRBV6-5 and TRBJ1-1, with 7 bases that match TRBD1. The germline CDR1 and CDR2 sequences are MNHEY and SVGAGI. After removal of 2 bases from V and 3 bases from J, the junction contained 3 bases not matched to a gene. This CDR3 is 14 amino acids long.

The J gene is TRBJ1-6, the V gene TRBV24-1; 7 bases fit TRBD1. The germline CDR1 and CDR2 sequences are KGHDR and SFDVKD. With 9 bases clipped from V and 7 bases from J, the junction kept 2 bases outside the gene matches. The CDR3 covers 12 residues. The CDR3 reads CATGQVNSPLHF. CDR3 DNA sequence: TGTGCCACCGGACAGGTAAATTCACCCCTCCACTTT.

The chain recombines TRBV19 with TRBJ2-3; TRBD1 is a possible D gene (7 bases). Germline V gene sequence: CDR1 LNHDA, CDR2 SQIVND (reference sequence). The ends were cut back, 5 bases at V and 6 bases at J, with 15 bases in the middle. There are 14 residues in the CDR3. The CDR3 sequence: CASSPTGAGDTQYF. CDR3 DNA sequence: TGTGCCAGTAGTCCCACAGGGGCGGGGGATACGCAGTATTTT.

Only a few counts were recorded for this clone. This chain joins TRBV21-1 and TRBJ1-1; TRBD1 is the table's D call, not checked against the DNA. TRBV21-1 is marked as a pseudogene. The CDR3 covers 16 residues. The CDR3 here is CASIRTGDGRNTEAFF. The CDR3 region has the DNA TGTGCCAGCATTAGGACAGGGGACGGGCGGAACACTGAAGCTTTCTTT.

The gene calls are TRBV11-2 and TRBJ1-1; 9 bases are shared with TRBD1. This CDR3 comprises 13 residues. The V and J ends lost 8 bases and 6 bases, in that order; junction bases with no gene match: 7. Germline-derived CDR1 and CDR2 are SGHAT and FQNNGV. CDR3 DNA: TGTGCCAGCGCTAGCGACAGGGGGTCTGAAGCTTTCTTT. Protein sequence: CASASDRGSEAFF.

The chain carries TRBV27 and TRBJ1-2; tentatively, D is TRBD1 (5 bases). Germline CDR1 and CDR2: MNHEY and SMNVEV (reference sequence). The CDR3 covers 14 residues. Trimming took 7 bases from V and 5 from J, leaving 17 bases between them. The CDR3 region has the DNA TGTGCCAGCAAAGGGGAGGGGCACTCATATGGCTACACCTTC. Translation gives CASKGEGHSYGYTF.

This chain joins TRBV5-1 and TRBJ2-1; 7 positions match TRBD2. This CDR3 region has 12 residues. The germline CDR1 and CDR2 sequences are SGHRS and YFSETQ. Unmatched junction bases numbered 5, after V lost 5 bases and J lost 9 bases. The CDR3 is CASSYGGSEQFF. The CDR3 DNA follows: TGCGCCAGCAGTTACGGGGGGAGTGAGCAGTTCTTC.

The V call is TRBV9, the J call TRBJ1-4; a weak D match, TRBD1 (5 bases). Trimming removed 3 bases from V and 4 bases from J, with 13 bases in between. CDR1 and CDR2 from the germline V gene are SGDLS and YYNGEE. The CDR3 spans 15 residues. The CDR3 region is CASSAGGLINEKLFF. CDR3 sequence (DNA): TGTGCCAGCAGCGCCGGGGGACTGATTAATGAAAAACTGTTTTTT.

CDR3 protein: CASSSTGGTEAFF. The CDR3 region has the DNA TGTGCCAGCTCATCGACAGGGGGCACTGAAGCTTTCTTT. The chain has TRBV18 and TRBJ1-1; TRBD1 matches 9 bases. This CDR3 comprises 13 residues. V was pared by 5 bases and J by 4 bases, with 2 bases of the junction left unmatched. Germline CDR1 KGHSH, CDR2 LQKENI. The full variable domain, its missing parts supplied by reference TRBV18 and TRBJ1-1, is NAGVMQNPRHLVRRRGQEARLRCSPMKGHSHVYWYRQLPEEGLKFMVYLQKENIIDESGMPKERFSAEFPKEGPSILRIQQVVRGDSAAYFCASSSTGGTEAFFGQGTRLTVV.

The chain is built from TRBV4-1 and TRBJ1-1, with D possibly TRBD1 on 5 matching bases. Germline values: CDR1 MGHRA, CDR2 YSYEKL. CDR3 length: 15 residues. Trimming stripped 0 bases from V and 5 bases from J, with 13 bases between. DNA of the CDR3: TGCGCCAGCAGCCAAGATGGGGCGGGGGGTACTGAAGCTTTCTTT. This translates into CASSQDGAGGTEAFF.

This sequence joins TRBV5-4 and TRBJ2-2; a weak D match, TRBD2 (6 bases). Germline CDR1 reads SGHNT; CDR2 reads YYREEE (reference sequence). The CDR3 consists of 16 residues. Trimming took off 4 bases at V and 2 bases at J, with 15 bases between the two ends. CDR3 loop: CASSPGTALNTGELFF. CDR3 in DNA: TGTGCCAGCAGCCCAGGGACTGCCCTAAACACCGGGGAGCTGTTTTTT.

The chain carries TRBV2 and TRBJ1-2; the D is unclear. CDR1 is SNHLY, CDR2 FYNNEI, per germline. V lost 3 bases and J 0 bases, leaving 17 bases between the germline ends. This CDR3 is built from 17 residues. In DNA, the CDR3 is TGTGCCAGCAGTGAGTTCCGGGGAGGGTTATCTAACTATGGCTACACCTTC. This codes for CASSEFRGGLSNYGYTF.

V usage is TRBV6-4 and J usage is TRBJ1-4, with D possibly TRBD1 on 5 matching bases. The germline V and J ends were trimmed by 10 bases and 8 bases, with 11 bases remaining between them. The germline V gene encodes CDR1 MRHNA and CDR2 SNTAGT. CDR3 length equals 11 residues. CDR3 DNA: TGTGCCAACCGGGGGGTCGAAAAACTGTTTTTT. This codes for CANRGVEKLFF.

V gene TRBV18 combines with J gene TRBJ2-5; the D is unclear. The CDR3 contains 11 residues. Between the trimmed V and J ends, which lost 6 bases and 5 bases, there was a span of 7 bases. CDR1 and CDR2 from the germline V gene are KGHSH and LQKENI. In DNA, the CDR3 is TGTGCCAGCTCCTCGGGTGAGACCCAGTACTTC. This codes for CASSSGETQYF.

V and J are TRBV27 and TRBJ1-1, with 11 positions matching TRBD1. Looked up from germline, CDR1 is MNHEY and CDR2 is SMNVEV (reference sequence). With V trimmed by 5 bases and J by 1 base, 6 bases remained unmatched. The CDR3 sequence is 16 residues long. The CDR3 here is CASSVGTGGGNTEAFF. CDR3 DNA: TGTGCCAGCAGTGTAGGGACAGGGGGTGGGAACACTGAAGCTTTCTTT.

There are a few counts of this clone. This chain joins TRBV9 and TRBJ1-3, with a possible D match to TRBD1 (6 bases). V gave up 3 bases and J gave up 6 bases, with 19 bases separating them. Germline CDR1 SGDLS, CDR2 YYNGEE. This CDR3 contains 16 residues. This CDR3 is CASSARPTGIENTIYF. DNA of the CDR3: TGTGCCAGCAGCGCGCGACCCACAGGGATAGAAAACACCATATATTTT. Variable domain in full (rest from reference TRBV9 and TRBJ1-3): DSGVTQTPKHLITATGQRVTLRCSPRSGDLSVYWYQQSLDQGLQFLIQYYNGEERAKGNILERFSAQQFPDLHSELNLSSLELGDSALYFCASSARPTGIENTIYFGEGSWLTVV.

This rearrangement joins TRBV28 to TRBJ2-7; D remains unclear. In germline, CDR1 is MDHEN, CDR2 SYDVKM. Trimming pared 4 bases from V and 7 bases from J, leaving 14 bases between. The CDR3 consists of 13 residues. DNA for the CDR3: TGTGCCAGCAGTTCCTCCACGACTGAAGAGCAGTACTTC. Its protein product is CASSSSTTEEQYF. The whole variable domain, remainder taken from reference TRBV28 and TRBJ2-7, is DVKVTQSSRYLVKRTGEKVFLECVQDMDHENMFWYRQDPGLGLRLIYFSYDVKMKEKGDIPEGYSVSREKKERFSLILESASTNQTSMYLCASSSSTTEEQYFGPGTRLTVT.

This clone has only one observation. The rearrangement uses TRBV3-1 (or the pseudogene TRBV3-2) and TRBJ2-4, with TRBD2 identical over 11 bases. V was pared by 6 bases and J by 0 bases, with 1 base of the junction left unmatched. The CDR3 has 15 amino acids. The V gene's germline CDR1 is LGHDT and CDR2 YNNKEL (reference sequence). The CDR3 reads CASRGLAGAKNIQYF. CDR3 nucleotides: TGTGCCAGCAGAGGACTAGCGGGAGCCAAAAACATTCAGTACTTC.

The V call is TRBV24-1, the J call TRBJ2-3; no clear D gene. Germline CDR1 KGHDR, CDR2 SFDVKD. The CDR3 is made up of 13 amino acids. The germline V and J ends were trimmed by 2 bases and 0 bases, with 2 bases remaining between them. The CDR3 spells CATSDSSTDTQYF. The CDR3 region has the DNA TGTGCCACCAGTGATTCAAGCACAGATACGCAGTATTTT.

CDR3 DNA: TGTGCCAGCAGCTTAATACGCAGCGGCGAGCAGTACTTC. Translating it yields CASSLIRSGEQYF. The chain employs TRBV7-3 and TRBJ2-7; a weak D match, TRBD2 (5 bases). CDR3 size: 13 residues. The germline V and J ends were trimmed by 1 base and 6 bases, with 10 bases remaining between them. The germline gives CDR1 SGHTA, CDR2 FQGTGA. Complete variable domain (other parts from reference TRBV7-3 and TRBJ2-7): GAGVSQTPSNKVTEKGKYVELRCDPISGHTALYWYRQSLGQGPEFLIYFQGTGAADDSGLPNDRFFAVRPEGSVSTLKIQRTERGDSAVYLCASSLIRSGEQYFGPGTRLTVT.

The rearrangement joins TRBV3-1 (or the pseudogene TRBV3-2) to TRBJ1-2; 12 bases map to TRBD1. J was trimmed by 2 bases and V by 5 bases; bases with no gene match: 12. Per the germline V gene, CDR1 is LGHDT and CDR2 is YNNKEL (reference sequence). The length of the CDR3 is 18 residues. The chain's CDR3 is CASSELGGQGASNYGYTF. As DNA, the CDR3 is TGTGCCAGCAGCGAACTGGGGGGACAGGGGGCATCGAACTATGGCTACACCTTC.

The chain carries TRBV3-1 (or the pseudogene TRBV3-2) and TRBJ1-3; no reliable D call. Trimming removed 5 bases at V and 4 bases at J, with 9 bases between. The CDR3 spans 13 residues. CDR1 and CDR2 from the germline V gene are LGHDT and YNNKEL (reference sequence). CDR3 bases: TGTGCCAGCAGCTCGGGTCTCGGAAACACCATATATTTT. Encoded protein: CASSSGLGNTIYF.

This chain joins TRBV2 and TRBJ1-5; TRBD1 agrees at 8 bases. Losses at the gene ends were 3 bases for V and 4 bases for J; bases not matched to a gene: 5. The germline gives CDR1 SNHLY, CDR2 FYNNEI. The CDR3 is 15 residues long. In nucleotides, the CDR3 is TGTGCCAGCAGTGAGGGACAGGTAATGAATCAGCCCCAGCATTTT. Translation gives CASSEGQVMNQPQHF.